This TCR beta chain was recorded in a study of a mutant IDH1 vaccine in newly diagnosed glioma. Looking at the study overall: Of treated patients, 62.5% were men and approximately 40% women, averaging roughly 40 years. Every participant had undergone radiotherapy, temozolomide, or both before, and most underwent both.

Details on this clone: Different DNA sequences within this sample yield the same CDR3.

Trimming cost V 4 bases and J 2 bases; bases outside gene matches: 2. CDR3 length: 14 residues. Germline loops: CDR1 MNHEY, CDR2 SVGAGI. Some clones are missing from TCRdb's copy, which holds only in-frame ones; the method was immunoSEQ multiplex PCR. Here the sample spans 90,000 to 100,000 clones, roughly 90% being singletons. Time point in this sample: baseline, week 1 (first vaccination visit). As to treatment: pre-vaccination baseline after standard-of-care therapy. There were new WHO grade 3 or 4 astrocytomas in the donors, and these were IDH1-mutant and ATRX-lost. The material was PBMCs, obtained from a glioma patient treated with radiotherapy, temozolomide or both. V and J are TRBV6-5 and TRBJ1-2; 9 bases line up with TRBD1. This clonotype was obtained from a woman in her forties or fifties with glioma. CDR3 in amino acids: CASSLDRGNYGYTF. The CDR3, as DNA: TGTGCCAGCAGTTTAGACAGGGGGAACTATGGCTACACCTTC.